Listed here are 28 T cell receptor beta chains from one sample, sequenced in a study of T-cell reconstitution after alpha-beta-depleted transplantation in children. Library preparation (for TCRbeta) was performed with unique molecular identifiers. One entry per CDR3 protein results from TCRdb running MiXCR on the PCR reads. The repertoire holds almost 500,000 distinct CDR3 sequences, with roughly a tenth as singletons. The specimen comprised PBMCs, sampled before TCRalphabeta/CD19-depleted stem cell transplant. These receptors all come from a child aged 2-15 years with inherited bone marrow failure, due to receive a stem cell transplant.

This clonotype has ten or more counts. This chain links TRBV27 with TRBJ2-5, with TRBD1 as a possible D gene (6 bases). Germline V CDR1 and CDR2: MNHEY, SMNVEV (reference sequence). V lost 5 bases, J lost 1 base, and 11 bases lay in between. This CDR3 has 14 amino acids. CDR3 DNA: TGTGCCAGCAGTGGTTGGGGGCCCCAAGAGACCCAGTACTTC. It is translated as CASSGWGPQETQYF.

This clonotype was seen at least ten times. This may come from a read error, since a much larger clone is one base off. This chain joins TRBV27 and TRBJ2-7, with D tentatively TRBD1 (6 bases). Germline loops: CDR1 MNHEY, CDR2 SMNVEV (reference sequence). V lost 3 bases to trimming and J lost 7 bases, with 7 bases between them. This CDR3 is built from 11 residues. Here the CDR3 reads CASSFGQEQYF. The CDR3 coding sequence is TGTGCCAGCAGTTTTGGACAGGAGCAGTACTTC.

The CDR3 DNA is TGTGCCAGCAGCTTAGGGGTAGCCGGGGGAGGGCTCTCCTACGAGCAGTACTTC. This sequence encodes CASSLGVAGGGLSYEQYF. The gene calls are TRBV11-2 and TRBJ2-7, with 7 nucleotides matching TRBD2. Germline assignment: CDR1 SGHAT and CDR2 FQNNGV. The CDR3 is 18 amino acids. Germline trimming cut 1 base from V and 0 bases from J; bases unmatched to any gene: 12.

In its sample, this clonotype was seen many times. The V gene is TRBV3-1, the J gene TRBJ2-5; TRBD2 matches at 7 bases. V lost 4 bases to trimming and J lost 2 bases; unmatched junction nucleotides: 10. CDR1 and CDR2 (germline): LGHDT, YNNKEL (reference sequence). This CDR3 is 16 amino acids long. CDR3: CASSLLYGRTQETQYF. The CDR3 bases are TGTGCCAGCAGCCTCCTTTACGGGAGGACACAAGAGACCCAGTACTTC.

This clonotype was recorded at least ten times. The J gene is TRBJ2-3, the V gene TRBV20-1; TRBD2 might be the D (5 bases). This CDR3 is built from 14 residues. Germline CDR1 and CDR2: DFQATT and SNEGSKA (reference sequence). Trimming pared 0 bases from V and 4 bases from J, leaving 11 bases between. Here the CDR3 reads CSARDRRASDTQYF. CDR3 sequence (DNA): TGCAGTGCTAGAGATCGGCGGGCCTCAGATACGCAGTATTTT.

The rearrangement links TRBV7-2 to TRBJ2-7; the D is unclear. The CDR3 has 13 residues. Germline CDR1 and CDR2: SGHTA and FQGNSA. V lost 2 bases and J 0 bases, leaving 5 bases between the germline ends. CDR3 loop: CASSLLISYEQYF. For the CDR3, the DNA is TGTGCCAGCAGCTTACTTATCTCCTACGAGCAGTACTTC.

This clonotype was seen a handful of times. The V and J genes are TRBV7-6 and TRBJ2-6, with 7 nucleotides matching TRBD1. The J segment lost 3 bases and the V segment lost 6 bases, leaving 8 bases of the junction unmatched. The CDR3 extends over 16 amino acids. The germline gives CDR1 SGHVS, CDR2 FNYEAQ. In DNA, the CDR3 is TGTGCCAGCAGTAGCAGGGGGAACAGTGGGGCCAACGTCCTGACTTTC. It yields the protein CASSSRGNSGANVLTF. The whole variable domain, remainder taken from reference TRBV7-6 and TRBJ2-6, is GAGVSQSPRYKVTKRGQDVALRCDPISGHVSLYWYRQALGQGPEFLTYFNYEAQQDKSGLPNDRFSAERPEGSISTLTIQRTEQRDSAMYRCASSSRGNSGANVLTFGAGSRLTVL.

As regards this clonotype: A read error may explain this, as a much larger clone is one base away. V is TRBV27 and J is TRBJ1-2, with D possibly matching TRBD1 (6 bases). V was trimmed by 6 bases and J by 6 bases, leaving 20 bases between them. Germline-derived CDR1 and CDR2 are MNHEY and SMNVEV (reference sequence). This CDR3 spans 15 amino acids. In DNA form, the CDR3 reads TGTGCCAGCAGCCTCCTAGGGGGAGGAAGCCATGGCTACACCTTC. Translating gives CASSLLGGGSHGYTF.

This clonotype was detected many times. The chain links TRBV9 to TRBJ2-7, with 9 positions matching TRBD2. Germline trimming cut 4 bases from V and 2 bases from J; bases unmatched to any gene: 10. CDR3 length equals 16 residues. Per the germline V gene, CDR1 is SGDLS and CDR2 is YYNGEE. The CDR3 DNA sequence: TGTGCCAGCAGCCCCAATAGCGGGAGTTCCCCCTACGAGCAGTACTTC. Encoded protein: CASSPNSGSSPYEQYF. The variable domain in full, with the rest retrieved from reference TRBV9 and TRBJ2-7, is DSGVTQTPKHLITATGQRVTLRCSPRSGDLSVYWYQQSLDQGLQFLIQYYNGEERAKGNILERFSAQQFPDLHSELNLSSLELGDSALYFCASSPNSGSSPYEQYFGPGTRLTVT.

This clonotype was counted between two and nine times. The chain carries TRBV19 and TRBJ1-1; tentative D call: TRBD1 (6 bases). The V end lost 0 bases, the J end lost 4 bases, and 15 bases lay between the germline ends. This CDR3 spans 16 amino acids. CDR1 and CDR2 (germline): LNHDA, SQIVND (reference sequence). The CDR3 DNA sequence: TGTGCCAGTAGTATAGAGGCGGCGGGGGGGCCCACTGAAGCTTTCTTT. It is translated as CASSIEAAGGPTEAFF.

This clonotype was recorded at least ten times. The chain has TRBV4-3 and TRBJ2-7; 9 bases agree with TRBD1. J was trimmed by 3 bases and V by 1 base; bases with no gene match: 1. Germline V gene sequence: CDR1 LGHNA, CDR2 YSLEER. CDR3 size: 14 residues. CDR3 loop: CASSQGTGDYEQYF. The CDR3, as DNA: TGCGCCAGCAGCCAAGGGACAGGGGACTACGAGCAGTACTTC.

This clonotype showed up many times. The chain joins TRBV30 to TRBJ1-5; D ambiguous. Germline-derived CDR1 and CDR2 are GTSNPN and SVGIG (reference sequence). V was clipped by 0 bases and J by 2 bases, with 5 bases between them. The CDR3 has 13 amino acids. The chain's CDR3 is CAWSVRGNQPQHF. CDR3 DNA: TGTGCCTGGAGTGTAAGGGGCAATCAGCCCCAGCATTTT. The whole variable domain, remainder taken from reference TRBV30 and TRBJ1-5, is SQTIHQWPATLVQPVGSPLSLECTVEGTSNPNLYWYRQAAGRGLQLLFYSVGIGQISSEVPQNLSASRPQDRQFILSSKKLLLSDSGFYLCAWSVRGNQPQHFGDGTRLSIL.

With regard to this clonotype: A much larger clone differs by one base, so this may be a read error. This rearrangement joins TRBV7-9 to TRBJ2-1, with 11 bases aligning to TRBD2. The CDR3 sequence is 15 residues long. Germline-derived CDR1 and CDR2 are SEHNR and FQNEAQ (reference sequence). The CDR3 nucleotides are TGTGCCAGCAGCTTACTAGCGGGAGGACCCAATGACCAGTTCTTC. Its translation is CASSLLAGGPNDQFF.

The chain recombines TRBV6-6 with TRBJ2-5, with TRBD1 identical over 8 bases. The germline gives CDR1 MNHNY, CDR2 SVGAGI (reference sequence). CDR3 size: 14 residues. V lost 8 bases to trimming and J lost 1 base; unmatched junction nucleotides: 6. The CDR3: CASALTGVQETQYF. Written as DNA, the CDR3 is TGTGCCAGCGCCTTGACAGGGGTCCAAGAGACCCAGTACTTC.

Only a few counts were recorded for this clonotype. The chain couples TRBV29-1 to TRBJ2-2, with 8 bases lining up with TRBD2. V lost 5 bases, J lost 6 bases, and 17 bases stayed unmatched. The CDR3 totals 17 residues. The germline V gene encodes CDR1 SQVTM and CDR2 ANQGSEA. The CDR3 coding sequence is TGCAGCGTTCGCGGGCTCTCCAGCGGGAGCAGAGCCGGGGAGCTGTTTTTT. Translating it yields CSVRGLSSGSRAGELFF.

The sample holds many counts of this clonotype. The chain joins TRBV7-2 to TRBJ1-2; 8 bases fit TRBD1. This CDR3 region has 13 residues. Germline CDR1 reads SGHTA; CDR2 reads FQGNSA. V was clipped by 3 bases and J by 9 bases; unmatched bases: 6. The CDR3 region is CASSFDRGLSYTF. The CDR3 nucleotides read TGTGCCAGCAGCTTCGACAGGGGTCTGAGCTACACCTTC. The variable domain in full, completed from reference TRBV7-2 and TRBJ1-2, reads GAGVSQSPSNKVTEKGKDVELRCDPISGHTALYWYRQSLGQGLEFLIYFQGNSAPDKSGLPSDRFSAERTGGSVSTLTIQRTQQEDSAVYLCASSFDRGLSYTFGSGTRLTVV.

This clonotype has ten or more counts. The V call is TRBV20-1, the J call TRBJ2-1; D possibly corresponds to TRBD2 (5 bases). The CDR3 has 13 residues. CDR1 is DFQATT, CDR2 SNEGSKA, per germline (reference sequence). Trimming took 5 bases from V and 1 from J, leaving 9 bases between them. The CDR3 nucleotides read TGCAGTGCTCACCGGGATTCCTACAATGAGCAGTTCTTC. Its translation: CSAHRDSYNEQFF.

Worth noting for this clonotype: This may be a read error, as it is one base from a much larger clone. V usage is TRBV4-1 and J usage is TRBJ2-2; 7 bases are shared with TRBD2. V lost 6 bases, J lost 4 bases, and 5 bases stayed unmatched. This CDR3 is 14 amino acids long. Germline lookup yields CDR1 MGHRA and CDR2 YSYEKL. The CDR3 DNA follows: TGCGCCAGCAGACCGACTAGCCCCACCGGGGAGCTGTTTTTT. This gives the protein CASRPTSPTGELFF.

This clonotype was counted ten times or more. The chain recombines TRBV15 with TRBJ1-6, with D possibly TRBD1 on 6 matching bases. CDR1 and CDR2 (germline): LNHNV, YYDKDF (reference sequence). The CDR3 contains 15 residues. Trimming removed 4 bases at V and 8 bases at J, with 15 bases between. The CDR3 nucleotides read TGTGCCACCAGCATAACCGGGACACCCTATTCACCCCTCCACTTT. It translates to CATSITGTPYSPLHF.

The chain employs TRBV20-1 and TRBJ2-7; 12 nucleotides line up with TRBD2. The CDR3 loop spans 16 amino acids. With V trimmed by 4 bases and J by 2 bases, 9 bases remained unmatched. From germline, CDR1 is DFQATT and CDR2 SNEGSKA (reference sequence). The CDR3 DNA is TGCAGTGCTACCCAACAGACTAGCGGGAGAACCTACGAGCAGTACTTC. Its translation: CSATQQTSGRTYEQYF.

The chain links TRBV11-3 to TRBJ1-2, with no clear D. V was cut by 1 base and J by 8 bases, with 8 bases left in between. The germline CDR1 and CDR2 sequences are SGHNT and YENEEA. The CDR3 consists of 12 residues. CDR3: CASSLGGWGYTF. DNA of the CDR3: TGTGCCAGCAGCTTAGGGGGATGGGGCTACACCTTC. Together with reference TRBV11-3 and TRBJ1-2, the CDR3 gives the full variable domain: EAGVVQSPRYKIIEKKQPVAFWCNPISGHNTLYWYLQNLGQGPELLIRYENEEAVDDSQLPKDRFSAERLKGVDSTLKIQPAELGDSAVYLCASSLGGWGYTFGSGTRLTVV.

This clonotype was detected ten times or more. The CDR3 nucleotides are TGTGCCAGCAGCCTAATCAGGGCAGGGACTAAGAGCTCCTACAATGAGCAGTTCTTC. As protein: CASSLIRAGTKSSYNEQFF. The V and J genes are TRBV16 and TRBJ2-1; 7 bases fit TRBD2. The J segment lost 0 bases and the V segment lost 4 bases, leaving 15 bases of the junction unmatched. This CDR3 comprises 19 residues. Per the germline V gene, CDR1 is KGHSY and CDR2 is FQNENV.

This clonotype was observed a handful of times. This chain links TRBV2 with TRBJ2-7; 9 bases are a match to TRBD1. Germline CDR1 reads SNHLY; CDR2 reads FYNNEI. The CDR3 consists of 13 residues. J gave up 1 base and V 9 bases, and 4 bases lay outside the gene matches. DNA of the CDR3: TGTGCCAGAAGGACAGGGGCATCCTACGAGCAGTACTTC. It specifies CARRTGASYEQYF.

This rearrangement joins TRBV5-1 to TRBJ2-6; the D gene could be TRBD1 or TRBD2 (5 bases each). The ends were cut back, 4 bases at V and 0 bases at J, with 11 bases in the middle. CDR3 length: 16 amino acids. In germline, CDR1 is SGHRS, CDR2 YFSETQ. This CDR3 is CASSRDGSSGANVLTF. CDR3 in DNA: TGCGCCAGCAGCCGGGACGGCAGCTCTGGGGCCAACGTCCTGACTTTC.

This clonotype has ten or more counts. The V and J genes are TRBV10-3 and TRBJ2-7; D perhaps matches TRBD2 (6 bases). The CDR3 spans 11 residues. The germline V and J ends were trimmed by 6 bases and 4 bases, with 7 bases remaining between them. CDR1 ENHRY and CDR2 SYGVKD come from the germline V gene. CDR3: CAIRRDYEQYF. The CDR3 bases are TGTGCCATCAGGCGGGATTACGAGCAGTACTTC.

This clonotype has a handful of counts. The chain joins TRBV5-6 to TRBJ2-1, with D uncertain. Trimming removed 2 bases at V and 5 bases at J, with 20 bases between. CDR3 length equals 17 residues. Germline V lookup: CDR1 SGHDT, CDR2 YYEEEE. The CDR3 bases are TGTGCCAGCAGCTTTTGGACCCGTGGAAGGTACGACAATGAGCAGTTCTTC. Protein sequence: CASSFWTRGRYDNEQFF.

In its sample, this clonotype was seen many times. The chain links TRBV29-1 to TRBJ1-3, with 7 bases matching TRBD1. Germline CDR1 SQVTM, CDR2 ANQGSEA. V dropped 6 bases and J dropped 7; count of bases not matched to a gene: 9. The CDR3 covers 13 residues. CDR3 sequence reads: CSVLETGTNTIYF. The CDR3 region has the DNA TGCAGCGTCCTGGAGACAGGGACGAACACCATATATTTT. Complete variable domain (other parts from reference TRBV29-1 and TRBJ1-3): SAVISQKPSRDICQRGTSLTIQCQVDSQVTMMFWYRQQPGQSLTLIATANQGSEATYESGFVIDKFPISRPNLTFSTLTVSNMSPEDSSIYLCSVLETGTNTIYFGEGSWLTVV.

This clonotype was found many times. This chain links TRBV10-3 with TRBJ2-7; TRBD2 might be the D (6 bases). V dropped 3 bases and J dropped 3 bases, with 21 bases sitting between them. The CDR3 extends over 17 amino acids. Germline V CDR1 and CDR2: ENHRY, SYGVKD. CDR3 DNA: TGTGCCATCAGTGACCCGGGACTGCAGGATCCCAGCTACGAGCAGTACTTC. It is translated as CAISDPGLQDPSYEQYF.